The 30 T cell receptor beta chains given below trace back to one sample, sequenced in a study of PD-L1 blockade in urothelial cancer. Some clones are missing from TCRdb's copy, which holds only in-frame ones; the method was immunoSEQ multiplex PCR. The repertoire holds about 63,000 clones, with roughly 81% as singletons. Regarding time point: pretreatment peripheral blood. The input for sequencing was PBMCs, taken around atezolizumab (anti-PD-L1) treatment. The receptors stem from a man in his 70s with urothelial cancer.

The chain carries TRBV5-1 and TRBJ1-2; TRBD1 might be the D (5 bases). This CDR3 has 12 amino acids. The V and J ends lost 0 bases and 8 bases respectively, with 8 bases between them. Germline-derived CDR1 and CDR2 are SGHRS and YFSETQ. The CDR3 spells CASSLVGQGYTF. Here the CDR3 DNA reads TGCGCCAGCAGCTTGGTGGGGCAGGGCTACACCTTC.

A single count supports this clone. The chain carries TRBV6-5 and TRBJ2-7; D unclear. V was cut by 6 bases and J by 1 base, with 7 bases left in between. The CDR3 spans 12 residues. The V gene's germline CDR1 is MNHEY and CDR2 SVGAGI. In DNA, the CDR3 is TGTGCCAGCAGCCCTAATTCCTACGAGCAGTACTTC. Its protein is CASSPNSYEQYF.

The chain has TRBV5-3 and TRBJ2-3, with D unresolved. TRBV5-3 is assigned to the ORF class and has an uncertain function. Trimming took 2 bases from V and 7 from J, leaving 8 bases between them. This CDR3 contains 12 residues. The CDR3 bases are TGTGCCAGAAGCTTCGGGTGGAATACGCAGTATTTT. This translates into CARSFGWNTQYF.

The chain combines TRBV27 with TRBJ2-7; D gene uncertain. V dropped 2 bases and J dropped 2 bases, with 10 bases sitting between them. Germline V gives CDR1 MNHEY, CDR2 SMNVEV (reference sequence). The CDR3 is made up of 14 amino acids. This CDR3 is CASSLRQVTYEQYF. In nucleotides, the CDR3 is TGTGCCAGCAGTTTAAGGCAGGTAACCTACGAGCAGTACTTC.

The CDR3: CASSETTGGDEKLFF. CDR3 DNA sequence: TGTGCCAGCAGCGAAACGACAGGGGGCGATGAAAAACTGTTTTTT. The chain uses TRBV9 and TRBJ1-4; 10 positions match TRBD1. CDR3 length equals 15 residues. V was pared by 3 bases and J by 6 bases, with 5 bases of the junction left unmatched. Germline V lookup: CDR1 SGDLS, CDR2 YYNGEE.

The chain joins TRBV13 to TRBJ1-1; 7 bases are a match to TRBD1. Germline assignment: CDR1 PRHDT and CDR2 FYEKMQ (reference sequence). The CDR3 covers 19 residues. With V trimmed by 5 bases and J by 6 bases, 24 bases remained unmatched. The CDR3 region is CASSPNFQTDPTGFPEAFF. The CDR3 DNA sequence: TGTGCCAGCAGCCCCAACTTCCAAACCGACCCGACAGGGTTCCCTGAAGCTTTCTTT.

V and J are TRBV7-2 and TRBJ2-2; tentatively, D is TRBD1 (5 bases). The CDR3 loop spans 15 amino acids. Between the trimmed V and J ends, which lost 1 base and 0 bases, there was a span of 6 bases. CDR1 and CDR2 from the germline V gene are SGHTA and FQGNSA. CDR3 DNA: TGTGCCAGCAGCTTAGGACAGACGAACACCGGGGAGCTGTTTTTT. Translated: CASSLGQTNTGELFF.

This clone came up a few times. V and J are TRBV7-9 and TRBJ1-3; D might be TRBD1 (5 bases). The length of the CDR3 is 12 residues. Germline V gene data show CDR1 as SEHNR and CDR2 as FQNEAQ (reference sequence). Deletions cut 6 bases from V and 8 bases from J, with 11 bases between. CDR3 sequence (DNA): TGTGCCAGCAGTTCCTTAGGGGACACCATATATTTT. It encodes CASSSLGDTIYF.

The chain recombines TRBV5-6 with TRBJ2-5, with TRBD1 identical over 8 bases. V gave up 4 bases and J gave up 4 bases; unmatched junction bases: 12. The V gene's germline CDR1 is SGHDT and CDR2 YYEEEE. The CDR3 has 16 residues. As DNA, the CDR3 is TGTGCCAGCAGCGTCGCCAGGGGGCGCTTCGGAGAGACCCAGTACTTC. Its translation: CASSVARGRFGETQYF.

This chain uses TRBV6-1 with TRBJ1-6; D is ambiguous. V was cut by 7 bases and J by 9 bases, with 13 bases left in between. Germline CDR1 MNHNS, CDR2 SASEGT. CDR3 size: 13 residues. The CDR3 here is CASTEAGSSPLHF. CDR3 bases: TGTGCCAGCACGGAAGCGGGGAGTTCACCCCTCCACTTT.

The rearrangement links TRBV29-1 to TRBJ2-7; 8 bases align to TRBD2. The germline gives CDR1 SQVTM, CDR2 ANQGSEA. This CDR3 comprises 13 residues. V was clipped by 7 bases and J by 5 bases; unmatched bases: 10. CDR3 protein: CSGKKRESHEQYF. In DNA form, the CDR3 reads TGCAGCGGCAAAAAGCGGGAGTCCCACGAGCAGTACTTC.

This clone appeared a single time. This rearrangement joins TRBV5-1 to TRBJ1-4; 7 nucleotides agree with TRBD1. The CDR3 has 13 residues. V gave up 7 bases and J gave up 3 bases; unmatched junction bases: 3. In germline, CDR1 is SGHRS, CDR2 YFSETQ. The CDR3 DNA reads as TGCGCCAGCCGACAGGGTCCTAATGAAAAACTGTTTTTT. Protein product: CASRQGPNEKLFF.

This clone occurred a few times. The gene calls are TRBV11-2 and TRBJ1-3, with a tentative D call TRBD1 (5 bases). The CDR3 runs to 15 residues. Germline lookup yields CDR1 SGHAT and CDR2 FQNNGV. Trimming stripped 1 base from V and 1 base from J, with 8 bases between. This chain's CDR3 is CASSLGPGSGNTIYF. DNA of the CDR3: TGTGCCAGCAGCTTAGGGCCAGGGTCTGGAAACACCATATATTTT. Together with reference TRBV11-2 and TRBJ1-3, the CDR3 gives the full variable domain: EAGVAQSPRYKIIEKRQSVAFWCNPISGHATLYWYQQILGQGPKLLIQFQNNGVVDDSQLPKDRFSAERLKGVDSTLKIQPAKLEDSAVYLCASSLGPGSGNTIYFGEGSWLTVV.

V and J are TRBV21-1 and TRBJ2-7; the table's D call of TRBD2 was not tested on the DNA. TRBV21-1 is shown as a pseudogene. The CDR3 is 11 residues long. The CDR3 DNA sequence: TGTGCCACCAATGGGGGGTGCGAGCAGTACTTC. It specifies CATNGGCEQYF.

The V call is TRBV6-5, the J call TRBJ2-2; TRBD2 is a possible D gene (6 bases). Looked up from germline, CDR1 is MNHEY and CDR2 is SVGAGI. The CDR3 consists of 15 residues. V lost 2 bases, J lost 6 bases, and 13 bases lay in between. The CDR3 sequence is CASSYGGIYPGELFF. The CDR3, as DNA: TGTGCCAGCAGTTACGGCGGGATCTACCCCGGGGAGCTGTTTTTT.

The V call is TRBV7-2, the J call TRBJ2-1; D might be TRBD2 (5 bases). Germline V lookup: CDR1 SGHTA, CDR2 FQGNSA. The CDR3 length is 13 residues. V was clipped by 0 bases and J by 8 bases, with 8 bases between them. CDR3 coding DNA: TGTGCCAGCAGCTTAGCGCGGCGGGATGAGCAGTTCTTC. Translation: CASSLARRDEQFF.

This clone has just one count. The rearrangement joins TRBV4-1 to TRBJ2-7; 11 bases are shared with TRBD2. The germline CDR1 and CDR2 sequences are MGHRA and YSYEKL. The CDR3 covers 15 residues. J gave up 3 bases and V 6 bases, and 7 bases lay outside the gene matches. The CDR3 here is CASSSTSGDFYEQYF. DNA for the CDR3: TGCGCCAGCAGTTCGACTAGCGGGGACTTCTACGAGCAGTACTTC.

J is TRBJ1-1 and V is TRBV13; 9 bases line up with TRBD1. V lost 3 bases and J lost 3; bases outside the gene matches: 2. The germline CDR1 and CDR2 sequences are PRHDT and FYEKMQ (reference sequence). The CDR3 consists of 14 residues. The CDR3 nucleotides read TGTGCCAGCAGCTTTGGGGACAGGGACACTGAAGCTTTCTTT. Translation: CASSFGDRDTEAFF.

V and J are TRBV11-3 and TRBJ2-1; maybe TRBD1 (5 bases). The CDR3 loop spans 14 amino acids. Germline CDR1 reads SGHNT; CDR2 reads YENEEA. The V and J ends lost 4 bases and 7 bases respectively, with 14 bases between them. Written as DNA, the CDR3 is TGTGCCAGCAGCTACCACAGGTCCCCAAATGAGCAGTTCTTC. This gives the protein CASSYHRSPNEQFF.

A word on this clone: A junction boundary mismatches the germline segment, possibly from a read error. The chain is built from TRBV7-7 and TRBJ2-3, with TRBD2 matching 9 bases. CDR1 is SSHAT and CDR2 is FNYEAQ in the germline V gene (reference sequence). This CDR3 is 15 amino acids long. CDR3 amino acids: CASSLTREGSDTQYF. In nucleotides, the CDR3 is TGTGCTAGCAGCTTAACGCGGGAGGGGTCAGATACGCAGTATTTT.

The CDR3 nucleotides are TGTGCCTGGAGTCGGGGGGCCAATCAGCCCCAGCATTTT. The encoded protein is CAWSRGANQPQHF. J is TRBJ1-5 and V is TRBV30; possible D gene TRBD1, 6 bases. Trimming stripped 2 bases from V and 3 bases from J, with 8 bases between. Germline-derived CDR1 and CDR2 are GTSNPN and SVGIG (reference sequence). The CDR3 sequence is 13 residues long.

The chain carries TRBV19 and TRBJ2-2; 11 positions agree with TRBD1. After removal of 5 bases from V and 2 bases from J, the junction contained 7 bases not matched to a gene. From germline, CDR1 is LNHDA and CDR2 SQIVND (reference sequence). This CDR3 has 17 residues. In DNA, the CDR3 is TGTGCCAGTAGTCTCCACGGACAGGGGGCCAACACCGGGGAGCTGTTTTTT. It encodes CASSLHGQGANTGELFF.

The chain links TRBV2 to TRBJ1-1; 10 nucleotides align to TRBD1. Per the germline V gene, CDR1 is SNHLY and CDR2 is FYNNEI. The CDR3 extends over 14 amino acids. V was clipped by 4 bases and J by 5 bases; unmatched bases: 4. CDR3: CASSVTGGFTEAFF. CDR3 bases: TGTGCCAGCAGTGTGACAGGGGGCTTTACTGAAGCTTTCTTT. Drawing the rest from reference TRBV2 and TRBJ1-1, the complete variable domain is EPEVTQTPSHQVTQMGQEVILRCVPISNHLYFYWYRQILGQKVEFLVSFYNNEISEKSEIFDDQFSVERPDGSNFTLKIRSTKLEDSAMYFCASSVTGGFTEAFFGQGTRLTVV.

This sequence joins TRBV6-5 and TRBJ2-7; 7 bases align to TRBD1. V lost 0 bases, J lost 1 base, and 3 bases stayed unmatched. The length of the CDR3 is 15 residues. Germline assignment: CDR1 MNHEY and CDR2 SVGAGI. This CDR3 is CASSYSAGGSYEQYF. CDR3 nucleotides: TGTGCCAGCAGTTACTCGGCAGGGGGATCCTACGAGCAGTACTTC.

The V and J genes are TRBV7-2 and TRBJ1-5; 8 bases match TRBD1. In germline, CDR1 is SGHTA, CDR2 FQGNSA. The CDR3 is made up of 15 amino acids. V lost 5 bases to trimming and J lost 5 bases; unmatched junction nucleotides: 8. The CDR3 region is CASSPRTGSDQPQHF. Here the CDR3 DNA reads TGTGCCAGCAGCCCTAGGACAGGGAGCGATCAGCCCCAGCATTTT.

The CDR3 reads CASSPRDTWQYF. CDR3 sequence (DNA): TGTGCCAGCAGCCCCCGGGACACCTGGCAGTACTTC. The V and J genes are TRBV7-9 and TRBJ2-7, with D possibly TRBD1 on 6 matching bases. Germline lookup yields CDR1 SEHNR and CDR2 FQNEAQ (reference sequence). This CDR3 region has 12 residues. The V end lost 5 bases, the J end lost 9 bases, and 14 bases lay between the germline ends.

The chain is built from TRBV12-5 and TRBJ1-2, with 7 bases identical to TRBD1. CDR1 LGHNT and CDR2 FRNRAP come from the germline V gene. The CDR3 loop spans 16 amino acids. After removal of 4 bases from V and 2 bases from J, the junction contained 10 bases not matched to a gene. The CDR3 loop reads CASGSLPGGGNYGYTF. Written as DNA, the CDR3 is TGTGCTAGTGGTTCACTCCCAGGGGGAGGCAACTATGGCTACACCTTC.

The rearrangement uses TRBV27 and TRBJ1-1; D is undetermined. This CDR3 contains 16 residues. CDR1 MNHEY and CDR2 SMNVEV come from the germline V gene (reference sequence). Trimming cost V 1 base and J 0 bases, with 12 bases left between them. CDR3 sequence reads: CASSLWARPLNTEAFF. In DNA form, the CDR3 reads TGTGCCAGCAGTTTATGGGCCAGACCTTTGAACACTGAAGCTTTCTTT.

The CDR3 bases are TGTGCCAGCAGCTTAAACGCGGGGGACACTGAAGCTTTCTTT. The encoded protein is CASSLNAGDTEAFF. This chain connects TRBV7-6 to TRBJ1-1; possible D gene TRBD1, 5 bases. Trimming cost V 2 bases and J 3 bases, with 10 bases left between them. This CDR3 contains 14 residues. Looked up from germline, CDR1 is SGHVS and CDR2 is FNYEAQ.

This sequence joins TRBV19 and TRBJ2-7, with TRBD1 matching over 11 bases. After removal of 5 bases from V and 5 bases from J, the junction contained 11 bases not matched to a gene. The CDR3 is 16 residues long. Germline V lookup: CDR1 LNHDA, CDR2 SQIVND (reference sequence). Here the CDR3 DNA reads TGTGCCAGTAGTTCACAAAGGACAGGGGGCATCGACGAGCAGTACTTC. It yields the protein CASSSQRTGGIDEQYF.